These 24 T cell receptor beta chains were sequenced from one sample in a study of blood T cell repertoires in COVID-19. Here immunoSEQ multiplex PCR was the method, and the copy in TCRdb shows in-frame clones only, minus some. Altogether 150,000 to 200,000 clones are present, 86% being singletons, with the ten largest covering 20% to 25%. The specimen sequenced was PBMCs or T cells enriched from blood (not recorded which). Receptor source: a woman aged 40 to 55 in a cohort exposed to, infected with or recovered from COVID-19 (not recorded which).

This chain links TRBV12-3 or TRBV12-4 with TRBJ1-5; weak D call: TRBD1 (5 bases). The V end lost 1 base, the J end lost 6 bases, and 7 bases lay between the germline ends. This CDR3 region has 13 residues. This chain's CDR3 is CASSLVDSQPQHF. The CDR3 region has the DNA TGTGCCAGCAGTTTAGTAGACAGTCAGCCCCAGCATTTT.

The chain has TRBV29-1 and TRBJ1-2; D is possibly TRBD1 (5 bases). Trimming removed 6 bases at V and 6 bases at J, with 14 bases between. The CDR3 sequence is 12 residues long. CDR1 is SQVTM and CDR2 is ANQGSEA in the germline V gene. CDR3 sequence reads: CSVTQTVHGYTF. The CDR3, as DNA: TGCAGCGTGACTCAGACAGTACATGGCTACACCTTC.

The chain has TRBV6-2 or TRBV6-3 and TRBJ2-1; 12 bases match TRBD2. Germline V gives CDR1 MNHEY, CDR2 SVGEGT. The junction had 6 bases not matched to a gene; V was cut back by 2 bases and J by 7 bases. This CDR3 region has 16 residues. DNA for the CDR3: TGTGCCAGCAGTTACGACATACTAGCGGGAGGAAATGAGCAGTTCTTC. This codes for CASSYDILAGGNEQFF.

V gene TRBV9 combines with J gene TRBJ2-7; 9 positions agree with TRBD2. The V gene's germline CDR1 is SGDLS and CDR2 YYNGEE. The CDR3 totals 15 residues. V was pared by 0 bases and J by 4 bases, with 5 bases of the junction left unmatched. CDR3 region: CASSVEGSGGYEQYF. The CDR3 DNA is TGTGCCAGCAGCGTAGAGGGTAGCGGGGGTTACGAGCAGTACTTC.

V usage is TRBV5-5 and J usage is TRBJ2-7, with D perhaps TRBD1 (6 bases). CDR1 SGHKS and CDR2 YYEKEE come from the germline V gene (reference sequence). V lost 1 base and J 2 bases, leaving 10 bases between the germline ends. The CDR3 has 14 amino acids. The CDR3 nucleotides are TGTGCCAGCAGCTTGTCTCCAGGGGCCTACGAGCAGTACTTC. Translation gives CASSLSPGAYEQYF.

This clone has just one count. The chain has TRBV7-9 and TRBJ1-6, with TRBD1 as a possible D gene (5 bases). This CDR3 region has 14 residues. The ends were cut back, 1 base at V and 9 bases at J, with 10 bases in the middle. In germline, CDR1 is SEHNR, CDR2 FQNEAQ (reference sequence). The chain's CDR3 is CASSLGQKGSPLHF. The CDR3, as DNA: TGTGCCAGCAGCTTAGGACAGAAGGGTTCACCCCTCCACTTT.

The chain is built from TRBV4-2 and TRBJ2-7; TRBD1 agrees at 8 bases. Germline V gene data show CDR1 as LGHNA and CDR2 as YNFKEQ. The length of the CDR3 is 16 residues. V shed 4 bases and J 2 bases; nucleotides not matched to a gene: 10. The DNA for the CDR3 is TGTGCCAGCAGCCTTGATGACAGGGGATACACCTACGAGCAGTACTTC. It translates to CASSLDDRGYTYEQYF.

This clone has only a few counts. The CDR3 region has the DNA TGTGCCAGCAGCCAGGGTGGAAACACCATATATTTT. It translates to CASSQGGNTIYF. The rearrangement uses TRBV5-4 and TRBJ1-3, with D perhaps TRBD1 (5 bases). The CDR3 consists of 12 residues. The V end was cut by 4 bases, the J end by 3 bases, with 5 bases between. Germline V gene lookup returns CDR1 SGHNT and CDR2 YYREEE (reference sequence).

V gene TRBV9 combines with J gene TRBJ2-1; 7 bases map to TRBD2. After removal of 4 bases from V and 3 bases from J, the junction contained 10 bases not matched to a gene. The CDR3 totals 16 residues. In germline, CDR1 is SGDLS, CDR2 YYNGEE. The CDR3 nucleotides read TGTGCCAGCAGCCCTCCCGCGGGGGAGAGCTACAATGAGCAGTTCTTC. It specifies CASSPPAGESYNEQFF.

This sequence joins TRBV11-3 and TRBJ1-1; 8 positions match TRBD1. The CDR3 totals 15 residues. Looked up from germline, CDR1 is SGHNT and CDR2 is YENEEA. The trim removed 4 bases at V and 2 bases at J, leaving 6 bases unmatched. Here the CDR3 DNA reads TGTGCCAGCAGCTCCCGGACAGGGAGTAACACTGAAGCTTTCTTT. Protein sequence: CASSSRTGSNTEAFF. The entire variable domain, with the rest obtained from reference TRBV11-3 and TRBJ1-1, is as follows: EAGVVQSPRYKIIEKKQPVAFWCNPISGHNTLYWYLQNLGQGPELLIRYENEEAVDDSQLPKDRFSAERLKGVDSTLKIQPAELGDSAVYLCASSSRTGSNTEAFFGQGTRLTVV.

The chain carries TRBV5-4 and TRBJ2-3, with TRBD2 matching over 13 bases. The CDR3 is made up of 16 amino acids. Looked up from germline, CDR1 is SGHNT and CDR2 is YYREEE (reference sequence). J was trimmed by 1 base and V by 4 bases; bases with no gene match: 3. The CDR3 here is CASSNGLAGGTDTQYF. For the CDR3, the DNA is TGTGCCAGCAGCAACGGACTAGCGGGAGGCACAGATACGCAGTATTTT.

The V and J genes are TRBV19 and TRBJ1-2; 7 positions agree with TRBD1. The length of the CDR3 is 15 residues. The V segment lost 5 bases and the J segment 0 bases; nucleotides outside the gene matches: 6. Germline loops: CDR1 LNHDA, CDR2 SQIVND (reference sequence). Here the CDR3 reads CASSDRATANYGYTF. CDR3 DNA: TGTGCCAGTAGTGACAGGGCAACCGCTAACTATGGCTACACCTTC.

This clone has a single count. The CDR3 DNA follows: TGCGCCAGCAGCCAAGATAGGGGCACCCGTTCCATAAGTGAGCAGTTCTTC. It specifies CASSQDRGTRSISEQFF. V usage is TRBV4-3 and J usage is TRBJ2-1; tentatively, D is TRBD1 (5 bases). The CDR3 is 17 amino acids. Germline loops: CDR1 LGHNA, CDR2 YSLEER. V was clipped by 0 bases and J by 9 bases, with 21 bases between them.

The rearrangement links TRBV9 to TRBJ1-1, with 7 bases lining up with TRBD1. Germline-derived CDR1 and CDR2 are SGDLS and YYNGEE. The CDR3 covers 15 residues. The V segment lost 4 bases and the J segment 1 base; nucleotides outside the gene matches: 7. This CDR3 is CASSPTGIWNTEAFF. The CDR3 DNA reads as TGTGCCAGCAGCCCGACAGGGATTTGGAACACTGAAGCTTTCTTT.

The gene calls are TRBV29-1 and TRBJ2-3, with 8 bases lining up with TRBD2. The CDR3 consists of 15 residues. CDR1 is SQVTM and CDR2 is ANQGSEA in the germline V gene. V was pared by 6 bases and J by 7 bases, with 15 bases of the junction left unmatched. The CDR3 sequence is CSVSHGLAGAHTQYF. The CDR3 DNA reads TGCAGCGTCTCTCACGGACTAGCTGGGGCCCATACGCAGTATTTT.

This chain connects TRBV5-4 to TRBJ2-3; TRBD2 agrees at 13 bases. The CDR3 contains 17 residues. The V and J ends lost 3 bases and 2 bases, in that order; junction bases with no gene match: 6. CDR1 SGHNT and CDR2 YYREEE come from the germline V gene (reference sequence). CDR3 bases: TGTGCCAGCAGCTCAGGAGGACTAGCGGGAGCCACAGATACGCAGTATTTT. As protein: CASSSGGLAGATDTQYF.

This clone came up once. V gene TRBV9 combines with J gene TRBJ2-2; D possibly corresponds to TRBD1 (5 bases). CDR3 size: 15 residues. Germline-derived CDR1 and CDR2 are SGDLS and YYNGEE. The ends were cut back, 0 bases at V and 7 bases at J, with 13 bases in the middle. The CDR3: CASSVAPERGGELFF. In DNA form, the CDR3 reads TGTGCCAGCAGCGTAGCTCCGGAAAGGGGCGGGGAGCTGTTTTTT.

DNA of the CDR3: TGTGCCAGCAGCAGGGGACAGGGGGGAAATGAAAAACTGTTTTTT. It translates to CASSRGQGGNEKLFF. The chain joins TRBV7-8 to TRBJ1-4; TRBD1 matches 11 bases. The length of the CDR3 is 15 residues. Germline CDR1 SGHVS, CDR2 FQNEAQ. Germline trimming cut 5 bases from V and 5 bases from J; bases unmatched to any gene: 4.

The V call is TRBV13, the J call TRBJ1-2; D not resolved. The CDR3 totals 14 residues. Germline V gene lookup returns CDR1 PRHDT and CDR2 FYEKMQ (reference sequence). The V end was cut by 5 bases, the J end by 7 bases, with 17 bases between. CDR3: CASSVSGIPSGYTF. The CDR3 DNA sequence: TGTGCCAGCAGCGTTTCCGGAATCCCTAGTGGCTACACCTTC.

The chain recombines TRBV19 with TRBJ1-2, with TRBD1 as a possible D gene (6 bases). With 3 bases removed from V and 4 bases from J, the gap between germline ends came to 12 bases. The CDR3 contains 14 residues. Germline CDR1 LNHDA, CDR2 SQIVND (reference sequence). The CDR3 bases are TGTGCCAGTAGTATGAGGACAGTCGCCTATGGCTACACCTTC. The encoded protein is CASSMRTVAYGYTF.

The genes are TRBV19 and TRBJ1-1; D is uncertain. The CDR3 is made up of 12 amino acids. The V end lost 3 bases, the J end lost 7 bases, and 9 bases lay between the germline ends. Looked up from germline, CDR1 is LNHDA and CDR2 is SQIVND (reference sequence). The CDR3 DNA reads as TGTGCCAGTAGTATCTGGGGAGTTGAAGCTTTCTTT. Translation gives CASSIWGVEAFF.

This clone was seen a handful of times. V gene TRBV5-1 combines with J gene TRBJ1-4; tentatively, D is TRBD1 (5 bases). This CDR3 is built from 15 residues. CDR1 is SGHRS, CDR2 YFSETQ, per germline. V was pared by 2 bases and J by 5 bases, with 13 bases between. DNA of the CDR3: TGCGCCAGCAGCTTAACAGGAGCCAGGAATGAAAAACTGTTTTTT. Protein sequence: CASSLTGARNEKLFF.

V and J are TRBV7-2 and TRBJ1-1; tentative D call: TRBD1 (5 bases). The CDR3 has 16 residues. Germline V gene data show CDR1 as SGHTA and CDR2 as FQGNSA. V shed 5 bases and J shed 4 bases, with 20 bases lying between them. In DNA form, the CDR3 reads TGTGCCAGCAGCCCACCAGGGCCTCCCTTGGGCACTGAAGCTTTCTTT. This translates into CASSPPGPPLGTEAFF.

The genes are TRBV5-1 and TRBJ2-7, with 12 bases that match TRBD2. CDR3 length: 16 residues. Germline V gene data show CDR1 as SGHRS and CDR2 as YFSETQ. V was clipped by 4 bases and J by 5 bases; unmatched bases: 10. CDR3 loop: CASSDWTSGTHHEQYF. The CDR3 bases are TGCGCCAGCAGCGATTGGACTAGCGGGACTCACCACGAGCAGTACTTC.